The rows below give T cell receptor beta chains drawn from one sample of a study of blood T cell repertoires in COVID-19. Clones were read by immunoSEQ multiplex PCR, and TCRdb kept only the in-frame ones, dropping some. The repertoire consists of tens of thousands of clones, with roughly 84% occurring once and the leading ten covering roughly 1.6%. Specimen: peripheral blood. The receptor set was obtained from a man aged 45-65 years with acute or convalescent COVID-19. Each CDR3 is given with its conserved first and last residue. D genes are given only for firm matches. Clone size is stated in some rows and not others, as once, few, many or a class when expanded.

d_gene,v_gene,j_gene,abundance,CDR3aa,CDR3nt
-,TRBV7-8,TRBJ2-7,-,CASTTEGSSYEQYF,TGTGCCAGCACCACGGAAGGGAGCTCCTACGAGCAGTACTTC
TRBD2,TRBV7-2,TRBJ2-7,once,CASSAGLAGYEQYF,TGTGCCAGCAGCGCAGGACTAGCGGGATACGAGCAGTACTTC
TRBD1,TRBV28,TRBJ1-5,-,CASSLDRGNQPQHF,TGTGCCAGCAGTTTAGACAGGGGGAATCAGCCCCAGCATTTT
-,TRBV19,TRBJ1-2,-,CASSQTNKGVRVINYGYTF,TGTGCCAGTAGTCAGACTAACAAAGGAGTGAGAGTTATTAACTATGGCTACACCTTC
TRBD2,TRBV5-6,TRBJ2-1,-,CASTQTSGASYNEQFF,TGTGCCAGCACCCAAACTAGCGGGGCCTCCTACAATGAGCAGTTCTTC
TRBD2,TRBV10-3,TRBJ2-1,few,CFASGRDEQFF,TGTTTTGCTAGCGGGCGCGATGAGCAGTTCTTC
-,TRBV7-9,TRBJ2-7,-,CASSSGQSKAYEQYF,TGTGCCAGCAGCTCTGGACAGTCGAAAGCCTACGAGCAGTACTTC
TRBD1,TRBV7-9,TRBJ1-5,-,CASSYIGTGADQPQHF,TGTGCCAGCAGCTACATTGGTACAGGGGCGGACCAGCCCCAGCATTTT
-,TRBV6-2/TRBV6-3,TRBJ1-5,-,CASSYRDRYSNQPQHF,TGTGCCAGCAGTTACAGAGACAGATATAGCAATCAGCCCCAGCATTTT
-,TRBV28,TRBJ2-2,-,CASYRDLHTGELFF,TGTGCCAGCTACCGGGACTTACACACCGGGGAGCTGTTTTTT
-,TRBV7-6,TRBJ2-7,once,CASSLAAGHEQYF,TGTGCCAGCAGCTTAGCAGCAGGCCACGAGCAGTACTTC
-,TRBV5-5,TRBJ2-2,-,CASSSMHGELFF,TGTGCCAGCAGCTCTATGCACGGGGAGCTGTTTTTT
-,TRBV6-2/TRBV6-3,TRBJ1-2,once,CASSWGGHLSDYGYTF,TGTGCCAGCAGTTGGGGGGGACACTTATCGGACTATGGCTACACCTTC
-,TRBV29-1,TRBJ2-7,-,CSAAVRSVGGEQYF,TGCAGCGCCGCTGTTAGGTCGGTAGGAGGCGAGCAGTACTTC
TRBD1,TRBV5-1,TRBJ1-3,-,CASSLQGAIAGNTIYF,TGCGCCAGCAGCTTACAGGGGGCTATAGCTGGAAACACCATATATTTT
TRBD1,TRBV29-1,TRBJ1-4,-,CSVLGTGGSEKLFF,TGCAGCGTTTTGGGGACAGGGGGGAGTGAAAAACTGTTTTTT
-,TRBV2,TRBJ2-2,-,CASSELGDTGELFF,TGTGCCAGCAGTGAACTAGGGGACACCGGGGAGCTGTTTTTT
-,TRBV3-1/TRBV3-2,TRBJ2-5,once,CASSQTPTNRETQYF,TGTGCCAGCAGCCAAACACCGACAAACCGAGAGACCCAGTACTTC
TRBD1,TRBV28,TRBJ2-2,-,CASSWGTGGPGELFF,TGTGCCAGCAGTTGGGGGACAGGGGGCCCCGGGGAGCTGTTTTTT
-,TRBV19,TRBJ1-3,few,CASSFGFTSGNTIYF,TGTGCCAGTAGTTTCGGTTTTACCTCTGGAAACACCATATATTTT
-,TRBV6-5,TRBJ2-7,-,CASRAARGYEQYF,TGTGCCAGCAGGGCGGCCCGCGGATACGAGCAGTACTTC
-,TRBV7-2,TRBJ2-1,-,CASSPQAEGRHEQFF,TGTGCCAGCAGCCCCCAGGCGGAGGGTAGGCATGAGCAGTTCTTC